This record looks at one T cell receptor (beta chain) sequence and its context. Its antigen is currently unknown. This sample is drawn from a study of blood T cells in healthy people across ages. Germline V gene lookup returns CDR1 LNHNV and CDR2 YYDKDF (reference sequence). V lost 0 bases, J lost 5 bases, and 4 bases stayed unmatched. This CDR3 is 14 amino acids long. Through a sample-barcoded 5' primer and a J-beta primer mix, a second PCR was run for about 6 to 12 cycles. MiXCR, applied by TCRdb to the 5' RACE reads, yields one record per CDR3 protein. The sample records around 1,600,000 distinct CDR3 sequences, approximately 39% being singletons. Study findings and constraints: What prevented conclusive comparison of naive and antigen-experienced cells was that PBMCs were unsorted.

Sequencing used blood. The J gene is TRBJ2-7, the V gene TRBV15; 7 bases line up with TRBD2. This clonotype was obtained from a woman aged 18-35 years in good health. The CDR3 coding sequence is TGTGCCACCAGCAGAGAGGGGGGGAGTGACGAGCAGTACTTC. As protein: CATSREGGSDEQYF.